These 30 T cell receptor beta chains came from one sample sequenced in a study of molecular identifiers for immune sequencing clone quantification. TCRdb passed the PCR reads through MiXCR, listing each CDR3 protein once. The sample includes some 580,000 distinct CDR3 sequences, roughly 25% of them seen just once. The sample taken for sequencing was naive CD8+ T cells from blood, with Jurkat cell RNA spiked in. Indicated subset: FACS-sorted CD8+CD4-CCR7+CD45RA+ naive T cells. The source of these receptors is a human donor in good health. Some libraries in this study had Jurkat cell RNA spiked in.

The V and J genes are TRBV10-3 and TRBJ2-3; 9 positions match TRBD2. V shed 5 bases, J shed 2 bases, and the junction held 8 bases outside the gene matches. CDR1 and CDR2 (germline): ENHRY, SYGVKD. This CDR3 is built from 16 residues. This CDR3 reads CAISLGLAVTTDTQYF. CDR3 coding DNA: TGTGCCATCAGTCTGGGACTAGCAGTTACCACAGATACGCAGTATTTT.

This clonotype was observed at least ten times. CDR3 in DNA: TGTGCCTGGAGTGGAGGGGACGGATTCACAGATACGCAGTATTTT. This sequence encodes CAWSGGDGFTDTQYF. The chain recombines TRBV30 with TRBJ2-3; either TRBD1 or TRBD2 may fit D (5 bases each). The V and J ends lost 1 base and 2 bases respectively, with 13 bases between them. Germline CDR1 GTSNPN, CDR2 SVGIG (reference sequence). The CDR3 sequence is 15 residues long.

This clonotype was seen many times. The V call is TRBV12-3 or TRBV12-4, the J call TRBJ1-1; D is perhaps TRBD1 (5 bases). With 2 bases removed from V and 5 bases from J, the gap between germline ends came to 15 bases. The CDR3 covers 15 residues. CDR3 nucleotide sequence: TGTGCCAGCAGTTTAAGCCCGGACTGGGGGACTGAAGCTTTCTTT. Encoded protein: CASSLSPDWGTEAFF.

This clonotype was found many times. J is TRBJ2-3 and V is TRBV6-5; the D is unclear. CDR1 and CDR2 (germline): MNHEY, SVGAGI. This CDR3 is built from 15 residues. The germline V and J ends were trimmed by 0 bases and 4 bases, with 11 bases remaining between them. CDR3 protein: CASSYSMGTSDTQYF. The DNA for the CDR3 is TGTGCCAGCAGTTACTCCATGGGCACATCAGATACGCAGTATTTT.

This clonotype has a handful of counts. The chain recombines TRBV29-1 with TRBJ1-2; D is undetermined. This CDR3 is built from 13 residues. The V end lost 3 bases, the J end lost 3 bases, and 11 bases lay between the germline ends. Per germline, CDR1 SQVTM and CDR2 ANQGSEA. CDR3 amino acids: CSVDFREDYGYTF. The CDR3, as DNA: TGCAGCGTTGATTTTCGGGAGGACTATGGCTACACCTTC.

The chain combines TRBV7-9 with TRBJ1-5; 7 nucleotides agree with TRBD1. The germline gives CDR1 SEHNR, CDR2 FQNEAQ (reference sequence). The CDR3 extends over 15 amino acids. Trimming took 2 bases from V and 6 from J; bases not matched to a gene: 7. CDR3 region: CASSLSGGVPQPQHF. DNA of the CDR3: TGTGCCAGCAGCTTATCAGGGGGTGTCCCTCAGCCCCAGCATTTT.

This clonotype appeared many times. This rearrangement joins TRBV29-1 to TRBJ2-3; 10 bases align to TRBD2. The CDR3 length is 13 residues. Germline-derived CDR1 and CDR2 are SQVTM and ANQGSEA. J lost 3 bases, V lost 4 bases, and 1 base had no gene match. CDR3 residues: CSVVGLATDTQYF. CDR3 DNA: TGCAGCGTTGTGGGACTAGCGACAGATACGCAGTATTTT.

The genes are TRBV27 and TRBJ1-1, with D hard to call. The CDR3 sequence is 15 residues long. V shed 6 bases and J shed 0 bases, with 14 bases lying between them. The germline V gene has CDR1 MNHEY and CDR2 SMNVEV (reference sequence). CDR3 DNA sequence: TGTGCCAGCAGCTTTGACCGCCTCATGAACACTGAAGCTTTCTTT. This gives the protein CASSFDRLMNTEAFF.

This sequence joins TRBV27 and TRBJ1-2; D not resolved. Germline V gene data show CDR1 as MNHEY and CDR2 as SMNVEV (reference sequence). This CDR3 region has 16 residues. With 0 bases removed from V and 2 bases from J, the gap between germline ends came to 13 bases. The CDR3 region is CASSLSMGGRNYGYTF. The CDR3 nucleotides read TGTGCCAGCAGTTTATCGATGGGAGGGAGAAACTATGGCTACACCTTC.

This chain connects TRBV7-9 to TRBJ2-1, with D perhaps matching TRBD1 (5 bases). The ends were cut back, 3 bases at V and 9 bases at J, with 15 bases in the middle. The CDR3 runs 14 residues. Germline-derived CDR1 and CDR2 are SEHNR and FQNEAQ (reference sequence). CDR3 amino acids: CASSFQIQGPEQFF. In DNA, the CDR3 is TGTGCCAGCAGCTTCCAAATCCAGGGTCCTGAGCAGTTCTTC.

This clonotype was seen repeatedly, ten times or more. The chain recombines TRBV20-1 with TRBJ2-3; D possibly corresponds to TRBD2 (5 bases). V lost 1 base to trimming and J lost 0 bases, with 11 bases between them. Germline lookup yields CDR1 DFQATT and CDR2 SNEGSKA (reference sequence). This CDR3 is built from 15 residues. CDR3 nucleotide sequence: TGCAGTGCTAGAGGTTCGGAGGTTAGCACAGATACGCAGTATTTT. Protein product: CSARGSEVSTDTQYF.

At least ten counts were recorded for this clonotype. V and J are TRBV28 and TRBJ2-7; no clear D gene. Germline loops: CDR1 MDHEN, CDR2 SYDVKM. This CDR3 comprises 15 residues. Trimming removed 0 bases at V and 2 bases at J, with 11 bases between. The CDR3 is CASSLWGTQTYEQYF. The CDR3 bases are TGTGCCAGCAGTTTATGGGGCACCCAGACCTACGAGCAGTACTTC.

Comments on this clonotype: A much larger clone lies one base from this, so it may be a read error. The chain recombines TRBV29-1 with TRBJ1-2; D remains unclear. The V gene's germline CDR1 is SQVTM and CDR2 ANQGSEA. This CDR3 spans 13 amino acids. V was cut by 2 bases and J by 0 bases, with 7 bases left in between. The CDR3 nucleotides read TGCAGCGTTGAAAGAAGAGCTAACTATGGCTACACCTTC. Translating it yields CSVERRANYGYTF.

This clonotype was observed a few times. This CDR3 reads CASSLSTGSYNEQFF. In DNA form, the CDR3 reads TGTGCCAGCAGTCTGTCCACTGGGAGCTACAATGAGCAGTTCTTC. J is TRBJ2-1 and V is TRBV27; tentative D call: TRBD2 (5 bases). V was trimmed by 5 bases and J by 3 bases, leaving 14 bases between them. This CDR3 has 15 residues. Germline CDR1 is MNHEY and CDR2 is SMNVEV (reference sequence).

This clonotype has at least ten counts. The rearrangement joins TRBV9 to TRBJ2-5, with D possibly matching TRBD2 (6 bases). Per germline, CDR1 SGDLS and CDR2 YYNGEE. The V end was cut by 1 base, the J end by 4 bases, with 11 bases between. The CDR3 covers 14 residues. This CDR3 is CASSVRGGRETQYF. In nucleotides, the CDR3 is TGTGCCAGCAGCGTAAGGGGAGGAAGAGAGACCCAGTACTTC.

This chain connects TRBV20-1 to TRBJ2-1, with D possibly matching TRBD2 (5 bases). The CDR3 loop spans 13 amino acids. Between the trimmed V and J ends, which lost 6 bases and 1 base, there was a span of 10 bases. Germline V gives CDR1 DFQATT, CDR2 SNEGSKA (reference sequence). In nucleotides, the CDR3 is TGCAGTGCCAACCGGAGGTCCTACAATGAGCAGTTCTTC. Translated: CSANRRSYNEQFF.

As regards this clonotype: Here the CDR3 omits its conserved ending phenylalanine or tryptophan, so a read error is the likely source. The V call is TRBV24-1, the J call TRBJ2-7, with 8 bases fitting TRBD2. Germline V gene sequence: CDR1 KGHDR, CDR2 SFDVKD. The V segment lost 2 bases and the J segment 4 bases; nucleotides outside the gene matches: 12. This CDR3 has 17 amino acids. The CDR3 nucleotides read TGTGCCACCAGTGATTCACAGGGATCGGGAGGGCCGTACGAGCAGTACTCC. Translation: CATSDSQGSGGPYEQYS.

Note on this clonotype: This may come from a read error, since a much larger clone is one base off. The chain is built from TRBV5-6 and TRBJ1-2; D is unresolved. The germline V gene has CDR1 SGHDT and CDR2 YYEEEE. This CDR3 comprises 14 residues. The CDR3 DNA is TGTGCCAGCAGCTTGGGGACGGCGCACTATTGCTACACCTTC. This encodes CASSLGTAHYCYTF.

The V call is TRBV2, the J call TRBJ1-6; possible D gene TRBD1, 6 bases. CDR3 length: 12 amino acids. V lost 4 bases, J lost 10 bases, and 8 bases lay in between. Germline V CDR1 and CDR2: SNHLY, FYNNEI. CDR3 sequence (DNA): TGTGCCAGCAGTGGGACAGACTCACCCCTCCACTTT. Translated: CASSGTDSPLHF.

V and J are TRBV2 and TRBJ2-7, with 12 bases that match TRBD1. This CDR3 comprises 12 residues. The ends lost 9 bases at V and 6 bases at J; junction bases unmatched: 3. Germline CDR1 is SNHLY and CDR2 is FYNNEI. The CDR3 sequence is CARGQGAREQYF. CDR3 bases: TGTGCCAGGGGACAGGGGGCCCGCGAGCAGTACTTC.

This clonotype was observed at least ten times. The rearrangement links TRBV5-4 to TRBJ2-3; D possibly matches TRBD1 or TRBD2 (6 bases each). Trimming pared 3 bases from V and 6 bases from J, leaving 17 bases between. In germline, CDR1 is SGHNT, CDR2 YYREEE (reference sequence). This CDR3 has 15 residues. The CDR3 loop reads CASSSGGRVSDTQYF. In nucleotides, the CDR3 is TGTGCCAGCAGCTCCGGGGGCAGGGTCTCTGATACGCAGTATTTT. Variable domain in full (rest from reference TRBV5-4 and TRBJ2-3): ETGVTQSPTHLIKTRGQQVTLRCSSQSGHNTVSWYQQALGQGPQFIFQYYREEENGRGNFPPRFSGLQFPNYSSELNVNALELDDSALYLCASSSGGRVSDTQYFGPGTRLTVL.

Only a few counts were recorded for this clonotype. V is TRBV19 and J is TRBJ1-5, with a possible D match to TRBD1 (5 bases). CDR1 LNHDA and CDR2 SQIVND come from the germline V gene (reference sequence). The CDR3 sequence is 16 residues long. V was cut by 6 bases and J by 0 bases, with 15 bases left in between. Written as DNA, the CDR3 is TGTGCCAGTAGGCCAGGGTATGGGGGTAGCAATCAGCCCCAGCATTTT. This sequence encodes CASRPGYGGSNQPQHF.

This clonotype appeared many times. CDR3 loop: CASSQGPGTGLGGTEAFF. In DNA, the CDR3 is TGCGCCAGCAGCCAAGGGCCCGGGACAGGGTTAGGGGGCACTGAAGCTTTCTTT. The V call is TRBV4-1, the J call TRBJ1-1, with 9 bases matching TRBD1. Germline CDR1 and CDR2: MGHRA and YSYEKL. Unmatched junction bases numbered 13, after V lost 1 base and J lost 4 bases. The CDR3 runs 18 residues.

This sequence joins TRBV4-1 and TRBJ1-4; tentatively, D is TRBD1 (6 bases). The CDR3 is 18 amino acids. CDR1 is MGHRA and CDR2 is YSYEKL in the germline V gene. Trimming took off 3 bases at V and 0 bases at J, with 17 bases between the two ends. The CDR3, as DNA: TGCGCCAGCAGCCATGGCCCCAGACAGGACGCAACTAATGAAAAACTGTTTTTT. Protein: CASSHGPRQDATNEKLFF.

Details on this clonotype: A read error may produce the germline difference seen at one junction end. The chain combines TRBV19 with TRBJ2-7; 10 bases map to TRBD1. This CDR3 contains 14 residues. The V gene's germline CDR1 is LNHDA and CDR2 SQIVND (reference sequence). The DNA for the CDR3 is TGTACCAGTAGTCCGGGACAGGGGCCTTGGGAGCAGTACTTC. It encodes CTSSPGQGPWEQYF.

As regards this clonotype: A read error may be the cause here, since a much bigger clone is one base away. This sequence joins TRBV20-1 and TRBJ1-1; the D is unclear. Germline CDR1 reads DFQATT; CDR2 reads SNEGSKA (reference sequence). Trimming cost V 4 bases and J 5 bases, with 17 bases left between them. The CDR3 contains 14 residues. The DNA for the CDR3 is TGCAGTGCTATGCGAACAAGCTCGTCGACTGAAGCTTTCTTT. Translation gives CSAMRTSSSTEAFF.

This clonotype was observed a handful of times. V gene TRBV10-3 combines with J gene TRBJ1-2, with D uncertain. V was clipped by 6 bases and J by 1 base, with 12 bases between them. This CDR3 contains 14 residues. Germline V gene sequence: CDR1 ENHRY, CDR2 SYGVKD. CDR3 residues: CAIRSPSDNYGYTF. DNA of the CDR3: TGTGCCATCAGATCCCCAAGTGATAACTATGGCTACACCTTC.

J is TRBJ1-1 and V is TRBV2; TRBD1 agrees at 8 bases. Germline CDR1 and CDR2: SNHLY and FYNNEI. The CDR3 length is 15 residues. Trimming at V came to 6 bases and at J to 0 bases, leaving 6 bases not matched to a gene. The CDR3 DNA follows: TGTGCCAGCAGAGAGGAGGACAGGGTGAACACTGAAGCTTTCTTT. Amino acids: CASREEDRVNTEAFF.

The chain combines TRBV29-1 with TRBJ2-7, with 9 positions matching TRBD1. The CDR3 contains 14 residues. Germline values: CDR1 SQVTM, CDR2 ANQGSEA. V lost 5 bases, J lost 3 bases, and 8 bases stayed unmatched. This chain's CDR3 is CSVQGTGTDYEQYF. The CDR3 DNA reads TGCAGCGTTCAAGGGACAGGGACGGACTACGAGCAGTACTTC.

There are many counts of this clonotype. The CDR3 region is CASSLSLGYLANEQFF. The CDR3 DNA is TGTGCCAGCAGCCTGAGCTTGGGGTACCTGGCGAATGAGCAGTTCTTC. The genes are TRBV7-9 and TRBJ2-1; no clear D gene. Germline V lookup: CDR1 SEHNR, CDR2 FQNEAQ (reference sequence). Trimming pared 5 bases from V and 7 bases from J, leaving 21 bases between. This CDR3 contains 16 residues.